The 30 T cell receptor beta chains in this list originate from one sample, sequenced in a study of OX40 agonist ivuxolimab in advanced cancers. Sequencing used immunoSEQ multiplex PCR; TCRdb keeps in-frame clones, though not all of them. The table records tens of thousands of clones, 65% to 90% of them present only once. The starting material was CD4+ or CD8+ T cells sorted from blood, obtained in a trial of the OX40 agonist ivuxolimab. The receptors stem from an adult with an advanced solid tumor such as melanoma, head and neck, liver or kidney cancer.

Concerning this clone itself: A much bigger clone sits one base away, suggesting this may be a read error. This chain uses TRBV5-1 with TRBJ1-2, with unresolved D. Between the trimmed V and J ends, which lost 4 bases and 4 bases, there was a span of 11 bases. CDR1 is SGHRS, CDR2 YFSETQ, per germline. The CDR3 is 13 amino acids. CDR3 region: CASSRRDFYGYTF. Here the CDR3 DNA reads TGCGCCAGCAGCCGCCGGGATTTCTATGGCTACACCTTC.

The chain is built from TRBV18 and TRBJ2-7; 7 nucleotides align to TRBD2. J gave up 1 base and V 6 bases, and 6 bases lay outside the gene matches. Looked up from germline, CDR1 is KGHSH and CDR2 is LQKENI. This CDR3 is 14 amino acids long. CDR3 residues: CASSTAGGSYEQYF. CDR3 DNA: TGTGCCAGCTCCACCGCCGGGGGGTCCTACGAGCAGTACTTC.

Written as DNA, the CDR3 is TGCAGCGTTGGCAGGGGAAGCAATCAGCCCCAGCATTTT. Protein sequence: CSVGRGSNQPQHF. J is TRBJ1-5 and V is TRBV29-1; a possible D gene is TRBD1 (6 bases). V lost 4 bases, J lost 1 base, and 8 bases lay in between. From germline, CDR1 is SQVTM and CDR2 ANQGSEA. The CDR3 sequence is 13 residues long.

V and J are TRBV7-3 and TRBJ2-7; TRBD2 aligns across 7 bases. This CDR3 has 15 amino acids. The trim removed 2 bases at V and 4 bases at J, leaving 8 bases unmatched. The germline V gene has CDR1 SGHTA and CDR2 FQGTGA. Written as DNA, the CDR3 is TGTGCCAGCAGCTTAGCGGCTAGCGGAATATACGAGCAGTACTTC. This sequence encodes CASSLAASGIYEQYF. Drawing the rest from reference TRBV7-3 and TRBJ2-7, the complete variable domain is GAGVSQTPSNKVTEKGKYVELRCDPISGHTALYWYRQSLGQGPEFLIYFQGTGAADDSGLPNDRFFAVRPEGSVSTLKIQRTERGDSAVYLCASSLAASGIYEQYFGPGTRLTVT.

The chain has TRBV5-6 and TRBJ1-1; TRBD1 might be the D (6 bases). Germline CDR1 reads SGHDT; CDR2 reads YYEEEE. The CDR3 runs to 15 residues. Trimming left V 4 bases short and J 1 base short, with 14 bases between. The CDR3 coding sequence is TGTGCCAGCAGCCCGTTACAGGGATCGAACACTGAAGCTTTCTTT. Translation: CASSPLQGSNTEAFF.

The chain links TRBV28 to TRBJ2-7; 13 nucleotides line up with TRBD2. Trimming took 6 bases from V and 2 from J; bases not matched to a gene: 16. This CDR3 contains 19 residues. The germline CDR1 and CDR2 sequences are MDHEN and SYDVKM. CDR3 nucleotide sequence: TGTGCCAGCAGCCCATCGGGGCGGACTAGCGGGAGATCGACCTACGAGCAGTACTTC. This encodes CASSPSGRTSGRSTYEQYF.

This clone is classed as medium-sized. DNA for the CDR3: TGTGCCAGCAGCGGCGACCCGGTGGTCGGCACTGAAGCTTTCTTT. This translates into CASSGDPVVGTEAFF. The chain joins TRBV9 to TRBJ1-1, with D hard to call. This CDR3 is built from 15 residues. Germline CDR1 SGDLS, CDR2 YYNGEE. V lost 3 bases, J lost 4 bases, and 16 bases lay in between.

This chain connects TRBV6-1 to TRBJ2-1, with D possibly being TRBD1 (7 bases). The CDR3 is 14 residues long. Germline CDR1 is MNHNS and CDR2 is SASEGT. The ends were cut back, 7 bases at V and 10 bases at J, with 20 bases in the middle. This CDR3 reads CASKEGAPPGEQFF. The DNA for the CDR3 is TGTGCCAGCAAGGAGGGGGCCCCGCCAGGGGAGCAGTTCTTC.

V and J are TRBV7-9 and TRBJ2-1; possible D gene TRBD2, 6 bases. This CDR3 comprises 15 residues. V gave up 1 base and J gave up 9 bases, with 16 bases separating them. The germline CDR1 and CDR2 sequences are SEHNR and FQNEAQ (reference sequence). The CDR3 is CASSLGTGAMGEQFF. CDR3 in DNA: TGTGCCAGCAGCTTAGGGACGGGAGCCATGGGTGAGCAGTTCTTC.

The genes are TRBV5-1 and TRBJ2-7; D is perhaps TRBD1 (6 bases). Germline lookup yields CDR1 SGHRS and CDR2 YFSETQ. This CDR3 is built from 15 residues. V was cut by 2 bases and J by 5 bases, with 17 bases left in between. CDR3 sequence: CASSFQGSMSDEQYF. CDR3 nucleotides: TGCGCCAGCAGCTTTCAGGGGTCGATGTCGGACGAGCAGTACTTC.

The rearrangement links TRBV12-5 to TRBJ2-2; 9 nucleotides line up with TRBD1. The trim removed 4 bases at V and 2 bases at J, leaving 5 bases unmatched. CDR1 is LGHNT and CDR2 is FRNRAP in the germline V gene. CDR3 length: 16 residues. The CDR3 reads CASGSPGQGNTGELFF. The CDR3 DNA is TGTGCTAGTGGTTCTCCGGGACAGGGAAACACCGGGGAGCTGTTTTTT.

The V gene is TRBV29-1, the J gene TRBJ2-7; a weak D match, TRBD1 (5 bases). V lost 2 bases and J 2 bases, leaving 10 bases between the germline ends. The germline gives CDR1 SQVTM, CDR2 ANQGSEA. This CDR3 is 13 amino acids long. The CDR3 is CSVEITGTYEQYF. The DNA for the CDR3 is TGCAGCGTTGAAATAACAGGAACCTACGAGCAGTACTTC.

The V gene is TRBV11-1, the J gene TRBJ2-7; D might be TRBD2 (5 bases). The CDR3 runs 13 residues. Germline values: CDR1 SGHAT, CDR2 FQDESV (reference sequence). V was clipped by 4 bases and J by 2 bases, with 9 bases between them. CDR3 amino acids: CASSWWEPYEQYF. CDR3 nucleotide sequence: TGTGCCAGCAGCTGGTGGGAGCCCTACGAGCAGTACTTC.

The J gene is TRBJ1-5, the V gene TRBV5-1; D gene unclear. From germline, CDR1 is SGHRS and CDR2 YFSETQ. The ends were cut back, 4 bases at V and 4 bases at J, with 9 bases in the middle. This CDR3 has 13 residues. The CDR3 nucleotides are TGCGCCAGCAGCCCTCGGCCGAATCAGCCCCAGCATTTT. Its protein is CASSPRPNQPQHF.

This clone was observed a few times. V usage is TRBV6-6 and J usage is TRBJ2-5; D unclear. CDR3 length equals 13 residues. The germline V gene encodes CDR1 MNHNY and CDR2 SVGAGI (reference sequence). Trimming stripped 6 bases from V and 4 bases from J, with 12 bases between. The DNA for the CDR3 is TGTGCCAGCAGCTCCCGCTGGGGAGAGACCCAGTACTTC. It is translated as CASSSRWGETQYF.

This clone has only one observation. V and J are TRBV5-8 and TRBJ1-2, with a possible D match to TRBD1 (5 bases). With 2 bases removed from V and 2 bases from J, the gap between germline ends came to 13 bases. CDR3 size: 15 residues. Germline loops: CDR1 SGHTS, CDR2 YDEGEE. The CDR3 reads CASSFVGEVNYGYTF. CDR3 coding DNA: TGTGCCAGCAGCTTCGTGGGGGAAGTCAACTATGGCTACACCTTC.

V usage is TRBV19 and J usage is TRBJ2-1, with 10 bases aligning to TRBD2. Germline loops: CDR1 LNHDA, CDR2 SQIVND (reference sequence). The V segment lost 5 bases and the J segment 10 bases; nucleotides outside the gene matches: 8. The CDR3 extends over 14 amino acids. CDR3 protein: CASSSLAGEGEQFF. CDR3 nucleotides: TGTGCCAGTAGTTCCCTAGCGGGAGAAGGGGAGCAGTTCTTC.

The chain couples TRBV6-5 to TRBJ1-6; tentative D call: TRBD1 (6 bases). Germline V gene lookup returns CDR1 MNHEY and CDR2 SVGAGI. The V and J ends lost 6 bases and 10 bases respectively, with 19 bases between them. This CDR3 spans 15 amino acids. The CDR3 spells CASRLIQGSVSPLHF. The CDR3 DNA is TGTGCCAGCAGACTCATACAGGGTTCTGTCTCACCCCTCCACTTT.

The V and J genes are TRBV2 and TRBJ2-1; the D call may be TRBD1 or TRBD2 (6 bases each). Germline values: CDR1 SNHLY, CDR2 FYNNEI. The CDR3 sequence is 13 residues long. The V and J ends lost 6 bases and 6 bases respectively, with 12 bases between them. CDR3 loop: CASRGGTLNEQFF. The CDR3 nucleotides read TGTGCCAGCAGAGGCGGGACACTCAATGAGCAGTTCTTC.

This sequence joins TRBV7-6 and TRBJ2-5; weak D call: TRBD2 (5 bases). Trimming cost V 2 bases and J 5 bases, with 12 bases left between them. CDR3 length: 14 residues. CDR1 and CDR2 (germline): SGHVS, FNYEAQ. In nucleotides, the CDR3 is TGTGCCAGCAGCTTATGGCCCCCGGGGGAGACCCAGTACTTC. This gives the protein CASSLWPPGETQYF.

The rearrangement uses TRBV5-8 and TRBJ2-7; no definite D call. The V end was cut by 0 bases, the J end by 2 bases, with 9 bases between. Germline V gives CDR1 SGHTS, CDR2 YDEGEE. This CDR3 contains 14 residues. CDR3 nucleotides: TGTGCCAGCAGCTTGGACCAAACTACCTACGAGCAGTACTTC. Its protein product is CASSLDQTTYEQYF.

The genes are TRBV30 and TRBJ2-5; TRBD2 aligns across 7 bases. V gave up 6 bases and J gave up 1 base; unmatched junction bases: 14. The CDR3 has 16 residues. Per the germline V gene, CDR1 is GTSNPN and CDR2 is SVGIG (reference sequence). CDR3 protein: CACSPLAGVAQETQYF. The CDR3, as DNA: TGTGCCTGTTCTCCACTGGCGGGAGTTGCCCAAGAGACCCAGTACTTC.

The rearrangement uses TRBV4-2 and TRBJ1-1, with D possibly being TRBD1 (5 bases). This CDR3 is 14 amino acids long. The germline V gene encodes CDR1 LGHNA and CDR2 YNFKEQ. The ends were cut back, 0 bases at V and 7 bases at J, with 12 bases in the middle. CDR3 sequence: CASSQDFRAGEAFF. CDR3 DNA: TGTGCCAGCAGCCAAGATTTCAGGGCTGGTGAAGCTTTCTTT.

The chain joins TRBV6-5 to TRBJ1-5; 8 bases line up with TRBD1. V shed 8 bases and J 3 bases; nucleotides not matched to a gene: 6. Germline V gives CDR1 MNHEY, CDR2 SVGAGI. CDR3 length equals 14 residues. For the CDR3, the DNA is TGTGCCAGCCGTCAGGGGGCTTTCAATCAGCCCCAGCATTTT. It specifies CASRQGAFNQPQHF.

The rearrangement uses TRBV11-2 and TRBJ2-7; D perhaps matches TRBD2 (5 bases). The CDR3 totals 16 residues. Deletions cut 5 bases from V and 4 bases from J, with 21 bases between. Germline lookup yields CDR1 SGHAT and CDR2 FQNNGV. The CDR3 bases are TGTGCCAGCAGCGCCATGGCGGTCATGAGGGTTTACGAGCAGTACTTC. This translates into CASSAMAVMRVYEQYF.

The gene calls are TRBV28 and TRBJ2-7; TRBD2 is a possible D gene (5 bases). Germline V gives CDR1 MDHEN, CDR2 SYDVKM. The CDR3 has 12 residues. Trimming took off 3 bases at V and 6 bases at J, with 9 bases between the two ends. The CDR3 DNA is TGTGCCAGCAGTTTGGCTGGGAGCGAGCAGTACTTC. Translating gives CASSLAGSEQYF.

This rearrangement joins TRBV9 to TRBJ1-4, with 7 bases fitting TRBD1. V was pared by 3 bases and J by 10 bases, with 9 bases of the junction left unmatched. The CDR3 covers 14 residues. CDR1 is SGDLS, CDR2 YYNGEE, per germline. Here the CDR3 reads CASSGGTGVGKLFF. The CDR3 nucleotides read TGTGCCAGCAGCGGTGGCACAGGGGTTGGAAAACTGTTTTTT.

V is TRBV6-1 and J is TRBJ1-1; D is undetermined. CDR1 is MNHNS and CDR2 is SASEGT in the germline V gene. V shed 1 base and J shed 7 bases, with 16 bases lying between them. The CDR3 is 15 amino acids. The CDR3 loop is CASSEVLGRWNEAFF. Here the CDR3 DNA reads TGTGCCAGCAGTGAAGTCTTAGGAAGATGGAATGAAGCTTTCTTT.

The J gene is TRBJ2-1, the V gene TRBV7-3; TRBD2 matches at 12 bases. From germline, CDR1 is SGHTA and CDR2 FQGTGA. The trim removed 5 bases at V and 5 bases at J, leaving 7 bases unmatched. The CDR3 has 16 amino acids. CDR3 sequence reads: CASSPGLAGWNNEQFF. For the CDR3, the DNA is TGTGCCAGCAGCCCTGGACTAGCGGGGTGGAACAATGAGCAGTTCTTC. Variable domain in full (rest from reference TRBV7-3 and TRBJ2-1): GAGVSQTPSNKVTEKGKYVELRCDPISGHTALYWYRQSLGQGPEFLIYFQGTGAADDSGLPNDRFFAVRPEGSVSTLKIQRTERGDSAVYLCASSPGLAGWNNEQFFGPGTRLTVL.

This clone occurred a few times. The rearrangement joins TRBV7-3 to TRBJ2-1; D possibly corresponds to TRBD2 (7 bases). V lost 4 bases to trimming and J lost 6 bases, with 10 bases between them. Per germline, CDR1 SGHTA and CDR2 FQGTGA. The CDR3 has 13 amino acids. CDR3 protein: CASSSRGGNEQFF. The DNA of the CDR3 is TGTGCCAGCAGCTCGAGGGGGGGCAATGAGCAGTTCTTC.